This T cell receptor (beta chain) emerged from a study of shared clonotypes between healthy human individuals. General study findings and limits: It was the non-shared clonotypes that had lower generation probabilities than clonotypes shared by all four donors.

J was trimmed by 4 bases and V by 7 bases; bases with no gene match: 8. The CDR3 loop spans 14 amino acids. From germline, CDR1 is SNHLY and CDR2 FYNNEI. A remark on this clone: What it recognizes is unknown.

Original methodology: Sequence data from immunoSEQ were junction-only and lacked quality scores; consequently, filtering differed. The protocol was immunoSEQ multiplex PCR, while the TCRdb copy is restricted to in-frame clones and leaves out a portion. V and J calls and clone size are copied from that table; D and trimming were computed from the DNA. The sample contains about 1.5 million clones, approximately 98% of which appear only once. Sequenced material: naive CD4+ T cells sorted from blood. The subset is: CD45RA+ positively selected. This sequence originates from a man between 25 and 39 years old in good health. The rearrangement joins TRBV2 to TRBJ2-7; 9 bases are a match to TRBD1. CDR3: CASKPGQGQYEQYF. The CDR3 bases are TGTGCCAGCAAACCGGGACAGGGTCAGTACGAGCAGTACTTC.